A selection of T cell receptor beta chains follows, all from one sample in a study of blood T cell repertoires in COVID-19. TCRdb's copy holds only in-frame clones and misses some; the assay was immunoSEQ multiplex PCR. Of more than 250,000 clones in the sample, approximately 89% were seen once. Sequencing input: PBMCs or T cells enriched from blood (not recorded which). These TCRs come from a woman aged 25 to 39 who had recovered from COVID-19. Each CDR3 is given with its conserved first and last residue. D genes are given only for firm matches. Size is omitted from some rows. Given values are once, few, many or a class for expanded clones.

11 TRBJ2-7 TRBV7-6 . . CASSSNYEQYF TGTGCCAGCAGCTCCAACTACGAGCAGTACTTC
12 TRBJ2-2 TRBV3-1/TRBV3-2 . . CASSRHTGELFF TGTGCCAGCAGCCGACATACGGGGGAGCTGTTTTTT
14 TRBJ1-5 TRBV19 . few CASSYHRRDQPQHF TGTGCCAGTAGTTACCACAGGAGGGATCAGCCCCAGCATTTT
10 TRBJ1-1 TRBV28 . . CASGGRWAFF TGTGCCAGCGGGGGCCGGTGGGCTTTCTTT
13 TRBJ1-1 TRBV12-3/TRBV12-4 . . CASSLTPGTEAFF TGTGCCAGCAGTTTGACCCCGGGCACTGAAGCTTTCTTT
16 TRBJ2-3 TRBV28 . . CASSSSPGSPGNTQYF TGTGCCAGCAGCTCTTCGCCCGGGTCCCCGGGGAATACGCAGTATTTT
16 TRBJ1-5 TRBV19 TRBD1 few CASTNRGTGGDQPQHF TGTGCCAGTACCAACCGGGGGACAGGGGGCGATCAGCCCCAGCATTTT
17 TRBJ2-3 TRBV28 . . CASSFAGGGDVQGTQYF TGTGCCAGCAGTTTCGCAGGAGGGGGCGATGTACAAGGTACGCAGTATTTT
14 TRBJ2-2 TRBV5-4 TRBD1 . CASSYWDRSGELFF TGTGCCAGCAGCTACTGGGACAGATCGGGGGAGCTGTTTTTT
13 TRBJ1-2 TRBV29-1 . . CSVDIRVDGGYTF TGCAGCGTTGACATCAGGGTTGATGGTGGCTACACCTTC
15 TRBJ2-1 TRBV4-1 TRBD2 . CASNPIAGVYNEQFF TGCGCCAGCAACCCCATAGCGGGGGTCTACAATGAGCAGTTCTTC
13 TRBJ2-3 TRBV5-6 TRBD1 . CASSYRGEDTQYF TGTGCCAGCAGTTACAGGGGCGAGGATACGCAGTATTTT
15 TRBJ2-1 TRBV25-1 TRBD1 . CASATGTGVSNEQFF TGTGCCAGCGCGACCGGGACAGGGGTAAGCAATGAGCAGTTCTTC
14 TRBJ1-2 TRBV5-1 . few CASSLAGEARGYTF TGCGCCAGCAGCTTGGCGGGAGAGGCACGTGGCTACACCTTC
12 TRBJ1-2 TRBV19 . . CASSTDSYGYTF TGTGCCAGTAGTACGGACAGCTATGGCTACACCTTC
14 TRBJ1-4 TRBV7-2 . . CASSFYGEAEKLFF TGTGCCAGCAGCTTTTACGGGGAAGCAGAAAAACTGTTTTTT
14 TRBJ1-6 TRBV19 . . CASSKEQGDSPLHF TGTGCCAGTAGTAAGGAACAGGGTGATTCACCCCTCCACTTT
15 TRBJ2-3 TRBV10-2 TRBD2 . CASPLRRGDTDTQYF TGCGCCAGCCCCCTAAGACGGGGGGACACAGATACGCAGTATTTT
11 TRBJ1-2 TRBV20-1 TRBD1 . CSADGTGGYTF TGCAGTGCGGACGGGACAGGTGGCTACACCTTC
16 TRBJ2-3 TRBV27 . . CASRRTGTYGTDTQYF TGTGCCAGCCGCAGGACCGGGACATATGGTACAGATACGCAGTATTTT
11 TRBJ2-1 TRBV2 . once CASSEGTIQFF TGTGCCAGCAGTGAAGGGACAATACAGTTCTTC
14 TRBJ2-2 TRBV6-5 TRBD1 . CASSSAGGAGELFF TGTGCCAGCAGTTCTGCAGGGGGAGCCGGGGAGCTGTTTTTT
18 TRBJ2-1 TRBV5-1 TRBD2 . CASSLLSAGTSSYNEQFF TGCGCCAGCAGCTTGCTCTCCGCTGGGACTAGCTCCTACAATGAGCAGTTCTTC
13 TRBJ1-1 TRBV7-7 . . CASSLARGTEAFF TGTGCCAGCAGCTTAGCGCGGGGGACTGAAGCTTTCTTT
16 TRBJ2-3 TRBV7-9 . . CASSATGIRVKDTQYF TGTGCCAGCAGCGCCACAGGAATTAGAGTGAAGGATACGCAGTATTTT
13 TRBJ2-7 TRBV5-1 . . CASSLALAYEQYF TGCGCCAGCAGCTTGGCTCTAGCGTACGAGCAGTACTTC
13 TRBJ1-6 TRBV14 TRBD1 . CASSSGGYSPLHF TGTGCCAGCTCGTCAGGGGGCTATTCACCCCTCCACTTT
14 TRBJ2-7 TRBV15 TRBD2 . CATSPAGGPYEQYF TGTGCCACCAGCCCGGCGGGAGGGCCCTACGAGCAGTACTTC
13 TRBJ1-1 TRBV6-2/TRBV6-3 . . CASSYFRNTEAFF TGTGCCAGCAGTTATTTCAGGAACACTGAAGCTTTCTTT
14 TRBJ2-5 TRBV3-1/TRBV3-2 TRBD2 . CASRLTSGEETQYF TGTGCCAGCAGGCTTACTAGCGGGGAAGAGACCCAGTACTTC
14 TRBJ1-5 TRBV30 . . CAWCRGRNNQPQHF TGTGCCTGGTGCAGGGGACGGAACAATCAGCCCCAGCATTTT
19 TRBJ2-4 TRBV4-1 TRBD2 . CASSQVVSGGAGTKNIQYF TGCGCCAGCAGCCAAGTGGTTAGCGGGGGGGCGGGGACCAAAAACATTCAGTACTTC
14 TRBJ2-3 TRBV29-1 TRBD1 . CSVGQTRNTDTQYF TGCAGCGTGGGACAGACCAGAAACACAGATACGCAGTATTTT
16 TRBJ1-4 TRBV13 TRBD1 once CASSLGGTGINEKLFF TGTGCCAGCAGCTTAGGAGGGACAGGAATTAATGAAAAACTGTTTTTT
14 TRBJ1-4 TRBV28 . . CASSSLQGREKLFF TGTGCCAGCAGCTCCTTACAGGGAAGGGAAAAACTGTTTTTT
13 TRBJ2-5 TRBV5-5 . few CASSLRGQETQYF TGTGCCAGCAGCCTTCGGGGGCAAGAGACCCAGTACTTC
12 TRBJ1-1 TRBV19 . . CASSIEDTEAFF TGTGCCAGTAGTATCGAGGACACTGAAGCTTTCTTT
12 TRBJ1-5 TRBV19 . . CASSLTGEPQHF TGTGCCAGCTCCCTCACAGGCGAACCCCAGCATTTT
13 TRBJ1-2 TRBV7-9 . . CASSLAGRGLDTF TGTGCCAGCAGCTTAGCGGGCAGGGGTCTGGACACCTTC
14 TRBJ1-2 TRBV11-2 TRBD1 . CASSFPGQGHGYTF TGTGCCAGCAGCTTCCCGGGACAGGGCCATGGCTACACCTTC
15 TRBJ2-7 TRBV7-2 . . CASSLAGNPGYEQYF TGTGCCAGCAGCTTAGCGGGCAATCCAGGGTACGAGCAGTACTTC
18 TRBJ2-3 TRBV10-1 TRBD2 once CASSEGYSTSGRTDTQYF TGCGCCAGCAGTGAGGGCTATTCAACTAGCGGCCGCACAGATACGCAGTATTTT
17 TRBJ2-3 TRBV5-1 . . CSSSLFQGGGGTDTQYF TGCTCCAGCAGCTTGTTCCAGGGAGGAGGTGGCACAGATACGCAGTATTTT
12 TRBJ2-1 TRBV10-3 . once CAISEGGNEQFF TGTGCCATCAGTGAGGGGGGCAACGAGCAGTTCTTC
19 TRBJ1-5 TRBV7-9 . . CASSLGAFGPDWESQPQHF TGTGCCAGCAGCCTAGGAGCGTTTGGACCCGACTGGGAGTCTCAGCCCCAGCATTTT
13 TRBJ1-4 TRBV28 TRBD1 . CASGTGAYEKLFF TGTGCCAGCGGGACAGGGGCGTATGAAAAACTGTTTTTT
14 TRBJ1-2 TRBV9 . . CASSVVAANYGYTF TGTGCCAGCAGCGTTGTGGCAGCTAACTATGGCTACACCTTC
14 TRBJ1-6 TRBV19 . . CASSIEDIGSPLHF TGTGCCAGTAGTATAGAGGACATCGGGTCACCCCTCCACTTT
15 TRBJ2-5 TRBV28 . few CASSLGGRQQETQYF TGTGCCAGCAGTTTAGGTGGCCGACAGCAAGAGACCCAGTACTTC
16 TRBJ2-1 TRBV7-7 TRBD1 . CASSYGGGQGAEEQFF TGTGCTAGCAGTTATGGGGGTGGACAGGGGGCTGAGGAGCAGTTCTTC